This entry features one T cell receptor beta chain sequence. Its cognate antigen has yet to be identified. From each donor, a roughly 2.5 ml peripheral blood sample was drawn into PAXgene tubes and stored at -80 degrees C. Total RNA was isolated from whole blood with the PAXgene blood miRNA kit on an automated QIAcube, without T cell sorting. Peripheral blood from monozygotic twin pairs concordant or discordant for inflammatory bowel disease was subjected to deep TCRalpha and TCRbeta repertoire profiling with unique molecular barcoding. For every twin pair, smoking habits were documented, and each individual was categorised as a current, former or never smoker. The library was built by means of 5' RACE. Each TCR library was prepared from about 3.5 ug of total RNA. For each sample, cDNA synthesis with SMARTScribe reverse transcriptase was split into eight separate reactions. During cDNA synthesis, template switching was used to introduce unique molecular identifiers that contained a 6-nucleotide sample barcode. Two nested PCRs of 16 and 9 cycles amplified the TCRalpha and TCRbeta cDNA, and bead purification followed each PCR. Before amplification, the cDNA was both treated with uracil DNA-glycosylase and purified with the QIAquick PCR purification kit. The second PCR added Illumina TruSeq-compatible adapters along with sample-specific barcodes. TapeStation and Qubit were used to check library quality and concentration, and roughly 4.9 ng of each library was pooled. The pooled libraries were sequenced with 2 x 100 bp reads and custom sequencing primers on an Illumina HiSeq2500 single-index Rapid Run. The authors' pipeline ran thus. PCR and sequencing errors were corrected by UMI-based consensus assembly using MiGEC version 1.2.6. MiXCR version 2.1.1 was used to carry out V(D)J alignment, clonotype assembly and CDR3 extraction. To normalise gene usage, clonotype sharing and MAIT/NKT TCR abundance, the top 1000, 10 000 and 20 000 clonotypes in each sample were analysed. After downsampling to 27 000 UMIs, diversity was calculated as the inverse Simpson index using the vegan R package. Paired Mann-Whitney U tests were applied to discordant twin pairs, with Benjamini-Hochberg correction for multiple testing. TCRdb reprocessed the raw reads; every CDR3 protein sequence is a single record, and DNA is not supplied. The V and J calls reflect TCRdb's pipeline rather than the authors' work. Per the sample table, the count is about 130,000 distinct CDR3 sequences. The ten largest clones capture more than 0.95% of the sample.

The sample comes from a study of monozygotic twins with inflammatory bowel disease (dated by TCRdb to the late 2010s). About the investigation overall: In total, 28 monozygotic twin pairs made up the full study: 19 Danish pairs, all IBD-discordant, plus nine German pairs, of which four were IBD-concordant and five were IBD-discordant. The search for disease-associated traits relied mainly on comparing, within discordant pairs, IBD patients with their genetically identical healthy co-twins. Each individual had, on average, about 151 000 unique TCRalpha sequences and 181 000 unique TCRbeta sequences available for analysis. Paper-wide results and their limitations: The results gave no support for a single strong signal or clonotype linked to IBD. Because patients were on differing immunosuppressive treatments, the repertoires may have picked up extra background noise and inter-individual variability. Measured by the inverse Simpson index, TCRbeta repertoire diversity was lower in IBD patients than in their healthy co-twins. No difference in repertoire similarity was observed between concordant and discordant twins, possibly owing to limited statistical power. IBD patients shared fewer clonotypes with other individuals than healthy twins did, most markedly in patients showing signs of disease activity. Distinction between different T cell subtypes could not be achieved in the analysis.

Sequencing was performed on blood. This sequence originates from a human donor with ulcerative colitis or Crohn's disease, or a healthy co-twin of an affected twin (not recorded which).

For the CDR3, the sequence is CASSLGVAGVGNEQFF. Rearrangement joined TRBV12-3 or TRBV12-4 to TRBJ2-1; with no DNA, the TCRdb D assignment of TRBD2 cannot be verified. CDR3 length: 16 amino acids, cysteine to phenylalanine. DNA is not recorded here.